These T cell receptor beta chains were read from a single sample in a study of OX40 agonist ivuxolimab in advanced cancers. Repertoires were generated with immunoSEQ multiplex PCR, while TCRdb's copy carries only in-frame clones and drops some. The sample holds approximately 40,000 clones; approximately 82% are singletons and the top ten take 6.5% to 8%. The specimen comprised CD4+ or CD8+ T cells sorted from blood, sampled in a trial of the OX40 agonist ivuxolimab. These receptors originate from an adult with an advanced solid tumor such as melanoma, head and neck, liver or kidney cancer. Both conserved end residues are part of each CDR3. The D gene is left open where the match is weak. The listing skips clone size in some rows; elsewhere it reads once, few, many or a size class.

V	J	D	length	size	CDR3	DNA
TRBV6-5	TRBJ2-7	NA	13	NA	CASRGRLSYEQYF	TGTGCCAGCAGGGGGAGGCTCTCCTACGAGCAGTACTTC
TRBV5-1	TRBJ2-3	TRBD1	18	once	CASSQTAGTGIWTDTQYF	TGCGCCAGCAGCCAAACGGCCGGGACAGGGATTTGGACAGATACGCAGTATTTT
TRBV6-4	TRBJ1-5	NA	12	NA	CASSDRGQPQHF	TGTGCCAGCAGTGACAGAGGGCAGCCCCAGCATTTT
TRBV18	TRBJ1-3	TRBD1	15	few	CASSVTGRSGNTIYF	TGTGCCAGCTCAGTGACAGGGCGCTCTGGAAACACCATATATTTT
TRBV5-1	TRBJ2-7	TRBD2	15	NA	CASSPTGTTLYEQYF	TGCGCCAGCAGCCCGACGGGGACTACCCTCTACGAGCAGTACTTC
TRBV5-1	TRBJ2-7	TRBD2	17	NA	CASSWTSGRAISYEQYF	TGCGCCAGCAGCTGGACTAGCGGGAGGGCGATCTCCTACGAGCAGTACTTC
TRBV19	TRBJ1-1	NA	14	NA	CASSTPGVITEAFF	TGTGCCAGTAGTACCCCGGGGGTAATCACTGAAGCTTTCTTT
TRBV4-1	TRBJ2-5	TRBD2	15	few	CASSQEGLASGTQYF	TGCGCCAGCAGCCAAGAGGGACTAGCATCAGGGACCCAGTACTTC
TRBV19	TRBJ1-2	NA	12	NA	CASPLVRDGYTF	TGTGCCAGTCCTCTCGTCCGTGACGGCTACACCTTC
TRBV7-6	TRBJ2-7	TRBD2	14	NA	CASSSGTSAYEQYF	TGTGCCAGCAGCTCAGGGACTAGCGCCTACGAGCAGTACTTC
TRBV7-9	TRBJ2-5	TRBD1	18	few	CASSLGTGGDGRQETQYF	TGTGCCAGCAGCTTAGGGACAGGGGGGGACGGACGGCAAGAGACCCAGTACTTC
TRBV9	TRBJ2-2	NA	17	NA	CASSVLPNKGGTGELFF	TGTGCCAGCAGCGTACTACCCAACAAGGGGGGCACCGGGGAGCTGTTTTTT
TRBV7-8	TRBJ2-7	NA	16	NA	CASSLGSGNGGYEQYF	TGTGCCAGCAGCTTAGGATCGGGAAATGGTGGGTACGAGCAGTACTTC
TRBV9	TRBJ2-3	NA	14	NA	CASSVAMWGDTQYF	TGTGCCAGCAGCGTAGCTATGTGGGGAGATACGCAGTATTTT
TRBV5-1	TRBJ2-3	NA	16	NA	CASSSDGQSITDTQYF	TGCGCCAGCAGTTCGGATGGACAGTCAATCACAGATACGCAGTATTTT
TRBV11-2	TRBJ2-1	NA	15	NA	CAIVAGLSGYNEQFF	TGTGCCATCGTGGCGGGACTCTCGGGGTACAATGAGCAGTTCTTC
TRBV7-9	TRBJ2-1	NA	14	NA	CASSSTGRSNEQFF	TGTGCCAGCAGCTCGACAGGAAGAAGCAATGAGCAGTTCTTC
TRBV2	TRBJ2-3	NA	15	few	CASEPFGSTTDTQYF	TGTGCCAGCGAACCGTTCGGGAGCACCACAGATACGCAGTATTTT
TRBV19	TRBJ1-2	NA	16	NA	CASSIRVGTGNYGYTF	TGTGCCAGTAGTATACGGGTCGGGACGGGTAACTATGGCTACACCTTC
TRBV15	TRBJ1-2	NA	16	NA	CATGSSLGQANYGYTF	TGTGCCACCGGAAGCAGTCTAGGCCAAGCTAACTATGGCTACACCTTC
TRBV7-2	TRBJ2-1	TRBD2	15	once	CASSHSQLAGVAQFF	TGTGCCAGCAGCCACTCCCAGCTAGCGGGAGTAGCGCAGTTCTTC
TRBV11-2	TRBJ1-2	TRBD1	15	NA	CASSTPGQGLNGYTF	TGTGCCAGCAGCACTCCGGGACAGGGTCTGAATGGCTACACCTTC
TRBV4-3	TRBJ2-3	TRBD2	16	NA	CASSQEGAGGADTQYF	TGCGCCAGCAGCCAAGAGGGCGCGGGAGGTGCAGATACGCAGTATTTT
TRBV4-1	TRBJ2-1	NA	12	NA	CASAPSGADIFF	TGCGCCAGCGCCCCCTCGGGAGCGGACATTTTCTTC
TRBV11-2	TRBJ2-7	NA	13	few	CASSLGGNYEQYF	TGTGCCAGCAGCTTGGGGGGAAACTACGAGCAGTACTTC
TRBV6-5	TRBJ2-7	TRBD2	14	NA	CASMSGLAVYEQYF	TGTGCCAGCATGTCAGGACTAGCGGTCTACGAGCAGTACTTC
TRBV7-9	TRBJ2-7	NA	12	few	CASSPTGYEQYF	TGTGCCAGCAGCCCGACAGGCTACGAGCAGTACTTC
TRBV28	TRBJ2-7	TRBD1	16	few	CASSFPARGYSYEQYF	TGTGCCAGCAGTTTCCCCGCCAGGGGGTACTCCTACGAGCAGTACTTC
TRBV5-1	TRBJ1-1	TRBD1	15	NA	CASSSDRGRNTEAFF	TGCGCCAGCAGCTCCGACAGGGGTAGGAACACTGAAGCTTTCTTT
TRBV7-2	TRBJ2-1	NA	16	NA	CASSLVLLRSYNEQFF	TGTGCCAGCAGCTTAGTACTTCTACGTTCCTACAATGAGCAGTTCTTC
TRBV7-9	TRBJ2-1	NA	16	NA	CASRGTGTKRMNEQFF	TGTGCCAGCAGAGGAACCGGGACAAAGAGGATGAATGAGCAGTTCTTC
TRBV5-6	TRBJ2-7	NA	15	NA	CASSLLGNFSYEQYF	TGTGCCAGCAGCTTGCTTGGAAATTTTTCCTACGAGCAGTACTTC
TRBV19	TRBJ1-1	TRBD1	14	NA	CASSSTGVGTEAFF	TGTGCCAGTAGTAGTACAGGGGTGGGCACTGAAGCTTTCTTT
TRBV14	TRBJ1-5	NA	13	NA	CASSEDSDQPQHF	TGTGCCAGCAGCGAGGATTCGGATCAGCCCCAGCATTTT
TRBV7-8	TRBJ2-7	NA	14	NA	CASSFGTQTYEQYF	TGTGCCAGCAGCTTCGGGACACAAACCTACGAGCAGTACTTC
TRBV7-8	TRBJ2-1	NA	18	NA	CAGSPPLRLAKAYNEQFF	TGTGCCGGCAGCCCACCGCTGCGGCTAGCGAAAGCCTACAATGAGCAGTTCTTC
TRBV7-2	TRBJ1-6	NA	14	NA	CASSLRGGNSPLHF	TGTGCCAGCAGCTTACGTGGGGGTAATTCACCCCTCCACTTT
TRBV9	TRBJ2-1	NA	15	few	CASSAVDFSYNEQFF	TGTGCCAGCAGCGCGGTGGACTTCTCCTACAATGAGCAGTTCTTC
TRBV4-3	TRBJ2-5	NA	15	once	CASSQGTAPQETQYF	TGCGCCAGCAGCCAAGGGACAGCCCCCCAAGAGACCCAGTACTTC
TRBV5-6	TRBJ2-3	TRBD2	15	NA	CASSLGLAGTDTQYF	TGTGCCAGCAGCTTGGGACTAGCGGGGACAGATACGCAGTATTTT
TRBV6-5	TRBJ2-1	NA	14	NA	CASSSEGPDSEQFF	TGTGCCAGCAGTTCGGAGGGCCCCGACAGTGAGCAGTTCTTC
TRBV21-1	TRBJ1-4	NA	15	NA	CASSPGQGTNEKLFF	TGTGCCAGCAGCCCCGGACAGGGCACTAATGAAAAACTGTTTTTT
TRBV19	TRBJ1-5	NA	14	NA	CASTFSDRNQPQHF	TGTGCCAGTACTTTCTCCGACAGGAATCAGCCCCAGCATTTT
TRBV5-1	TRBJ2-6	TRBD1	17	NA	CASSVGQGDNGANVLTF	TGCGCCAGCAGCGTAGGACAGGGAGATAACGGGGCCAACGTCCTGACTTTC
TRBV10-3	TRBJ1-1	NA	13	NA	CAISEGQAAGAFF	TGTGCCATCAGTGAGGGTCAGGCCGCGGGGGCTTTCTTT
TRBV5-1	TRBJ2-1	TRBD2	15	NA	CASSLSLAGNNEQFF	TGCGCCAGCAGCTTATCACTAGCGGGGAACAATGAGCAGTTCTTC
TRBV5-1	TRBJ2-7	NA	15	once	CASSLDLDRFYEQYF	TGCGCCAGCAGTCTCGACCTAGACAGATTCTACGAGCAGTACTTC
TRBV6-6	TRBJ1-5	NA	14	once	CASSYDHSNQPQHF	TGTGCCAGCAGTTACGACCATAGCAATCAGCCCCAGCATTTT
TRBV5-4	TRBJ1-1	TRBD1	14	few	CASSPRGGQVEAFF	TGTGCCAGCAGCCCTCGTGGGGGACAGGTTGAAGCTTTCTTT
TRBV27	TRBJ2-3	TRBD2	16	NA	CASSPGTIISTDTQYF	TGTGCCAGCAGTCCGGGGACTATCATTAGCACAGATACGCAGTATTTT
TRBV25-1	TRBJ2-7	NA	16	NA	CASSDRLKAGSYEQYF	TGTGCCAGCAGTGATAGATTAAAGGCGGGGTCCTACGAGCAGTACTTC
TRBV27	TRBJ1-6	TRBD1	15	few	CASSLGGQGDSPLHF	TGTGCCAGCAGTTTGGGAGGGCAGGGGGATTCACCCCTCCACTTT
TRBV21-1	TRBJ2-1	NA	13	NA	CASPGLADNEQFF	TGTGCCAGCCCGGGACTAGCGGACAATGAGCAGTTCTTC
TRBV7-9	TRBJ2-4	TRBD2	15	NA	CASSLASGRGMVQYF	TGTGCCAGCAGCTTAGCCAGCGGGAGGGGGATGGTTCAGTACTTC